This T cell receptor beta chain was sequenced during a study of CD4+ T cells in melanoma (dated by TCRdb to 2021 to 2024). Turning to the overall study: The study investigated neoantigen-specific CD4+ T cells in human melanoma. Study-level results and caveats: The report described a correlation between neoantigen-specific CD4+ T cells and the function of CD8+ T cells, macrophages and B cells. According to the report, neoantigen-specific CD4+ T cells in melanoma displayed diverse differentiation states.

To prepare the library, the immunoSEQ multiplex PCR assay was applied. Drawn from immuneACCESS, this table holds only the in-frame rearrangements with V and J called that TCRdb kept. Clones are partly lost; checked studies trace under half to an unresolved V gene and leave the rest unexplained. This sample gives about 55,000 clones in total; more than 60% of them show up just once. Of the sample, roughly 4.8% falls within the top ten clones. The donors were people with melanoma. The CDR3 contains 13 residues, cysteine and phenylalanine counted. Only CDR3 DNA is held: 39 bases, read in frame from base 1. The germline V gene yields KGHSH for CDR1 and LQKENI for CDR2. V is reduced by 6 bases and J by 2 bases, leaving a spacing of 8 bases between them. Regarding this clone: Its antigen has not been determined. It has no much larger one-base neighbor in the sample; base qualities were not kept.

The sequence came from a human donor with melanoma. The V and J segments used are TRBV18 and TRBJ2-1; the D gene assignment is ambiguous. Sequences were obtained from tumor tissue. The CDR3 protein sequence reads: CASSLAAYNEQFF. The DNA sequence follows: TGTGCCAGCTCCCTGGCAGCCTACAATGAGCAGTTCTTC.